Shown below are 26 T cell receptor beta chains from a single sample sequenced in a study of technical replicates of blood from several donors. Clones were sequenced by immunoSEQ multiplex PCR, and TCRdb holds only the in-frame ones, with some missing. The table shows approximately 70,000 clones, with 91% occurring only once. The specimen sequenced was T cells isolated from PBMCs. The receptors here all came from a human donor in good health. Some clones in this sample may be carry-over from other donors' samples.

The chain uses TRBV4-1 and TRBJ1-4; TRBD1 matches at 9 bases. The CDR3 is 15 amino acids. The V segment lost 1 base and the J segment 5 bases; nucleotides outside the gene matches: 2. The germline V gene encodes CDR1 MGHRA and CDR2 YSYEKL. CDR3 nucleotide sequence: TGCGCCAGCAGCCAAGTAGACAGGGGGAATGAAAAACTGTTTTTT. Protein sequence: CASSQVDRGNEKLFF.

The chain combines TRBV5-1 with TRBJ2-5; 7 bases are shared with TRBD2. The CDR3 loop spans 16 amino acids. CDR1 and CDR2 (germline): SGHRS, YFSETQ. The V and J ends lost 2 bases and 5 bases, in that order; junction bases with no gene match: 12. The CDR3 reads CASSFSPSGGMETQYF. In DNA, the CDR3 is TGCGCCAGCAGCTTCTCCCCCTCCGGGGGGATGGAGACCCAGTACTTC.

The rearrangement links TRBV7-9 to TRBJ1-2; TRBD1 agrees at 8 bases. Germline V CDR1 and CDR2: SEHNR, FQNEAQ (reference sequence). The CDR3 length is 14 residues. With V trimmed by 11 bases and J by 6 bases, 14 bases remained unmatched. DNA for the CDR3: TGTGCCTCCAGCGGACAGGGTAGGGGACATGGCTACACCTTC. Translated, it gives CASSGQGRGHGYTF.

This chain links TRBV5-1 with TRBJ1-4; a possible D gene is TRBD1 (6 bases). This CDR3 comprises 16 residues. Trimming took 4 bases from V and 6 from J, leaving 19 bases between them. Germline-derived CDR1 and CDR2 are SGHRS and YFSETQ. CDR3 loop: CASSGNVRGSHEKLFF. In nucleotides, the CDR3 is TGCGCCAGCAGCGGAAACGTCAGGGGATCGCATGAAAAACTGTTTTTT.

V and J are TRBV30 and TRBJ1-3, with 9 bases fitting TRBD1. The germline gives CDR1 GTSNPN, CDR2 SVGIG (reference sequence). Unmatched junction bases numbered 12, after V lost 1 base and J lost 8 bases. The CDR3 sequence is 16 residues long. This chain's CDR3 is CAWSAGQGTIVDTIYF. The CDR3 DNA reads as TGTGCCTGGAGTGCGGGACAGGGAACGATTGTGGACACCATATATTTT.

V and J are TRBV27 and TRBJ2-1, with a tentative D call TRBD1 (6 bases). The length of the CDR3 is 14 residues. V dropped 6 bases and J dropped 7 bases, with 16 bases sitting between them. Germline CDR1 MNHEY, CDR2 SMNVEV (reference sequence). The DNA of the CDR3 is TGTGCCAGCAGCTTGAACCAACAGGGTAATGAGCAGTTCTTC. This translates into CASSLNQQGNEQFF.

The chain links TRBV25-1 to TRBJ1-4; 9 nucleotides align to TRBD1. Trimming removed 10 bases from V and 7 bases from J; junction bases left unmatched: 10. CDR1 is MGHDK and CDR2 is SYGVNS in the germline V gene. The CDR3 covers 14 residues. Here the CDR3 reads CANSSPTGGEKLFF. CDR3 in DNA: TGTGCCAACAGCTCCCCGACAGGGGGTGAAAAACTGTTTTTT.

This chain links TRBV7-8 with TRBJ2-3, with TRBD1 matching over 7 bases. The CDR3 spans 16 residues. Trimming cost V 5 bases and J 0 bases; bases outside gene matches: 8. Germline values: CDR1 SGHVS, CDR2 FQNEAQ. The CDR3 sequence is CASSPWGQPSTDTQYF. The CDR3, as DNA: TGTGCCAGCAGCCCGTGGGGACAGCCAAGCACAGATACGCAGTATTTT.

The CDR3 coding sequence is TGTGCCAGCAGCTTAGGAACTAGCGCTGAGCAGTTCTTC. Translated, it gives CASSLGTSAEQFF. The rearrangement joins TRBV11-3 to TRBJ2-1, with 7 nucleotides matching TRBD2. The CDR3 has 13 amino acids. The germline V gene encodes CDR1 SGHNT and CDR2 YENEEA. With V trimmed by 1 base and J by 9 bases, 3 bases remained unmatched.

This clone came up a few times. The chain's CDR3 is CASSQWTGENTEAFF. CDR3 bases: TGCGCCAGCAGCCAATGGACAGGGGAAAACACTGAAGCTTTCTTT. V usage is TRBV4-1 and J usage is TRBJ1-1; TRBD1 matches at 9 bases. This CDR3 has 15 amino acids. Trimming at V came to 2 bases and at J to 2 bases, leaving 3 bases not matched to a gene. Germline assignment: CDR1 MGHRA and CDR2 YSYEKL.

The chain carries TRBV11-2 and TRBJ2-3, with D unresolved. The germline CDR1 and CDR2 sequences are SGHAT and FQNNGV. Trimming cost V 6 bases and J 7 bases, with 11 bases left between them. The CDR3 totals 12 residues. The CDR3 region has the DNA TGTGCCAGCAGATACAACATGAATACGCAGTATTTT. Translation: CASRYNMNTQYF.

The chain links TRBV6-5 to TRBJ2-7; no firm D call. The CDR3 is 12 residues long. V was pared by 5 bases and J by 0 bases, with 5 bases between. Germline assignment: CDR1 MNHEY and CDR2 SVGAGI. CDR3 residues: CASSNTSYEQYF. The DNA of the CDR3 is TGTGCCAGCAGTAACACCTCCTACGAGCAGTACTTC.

This chain links TRBV6-5 with TRBJ1-5, with D hard to call. Trimming cost V 6 bases and J 2 bases, with 14 bases left between them. This CDR3 contains 15 residues. Germline values: CDR1 MNHEY, CDR2 SVGAGI. The CDR3 loop reads CASRRSGWGNQPQHF. The CDR3 DNA reads TGTGCCAGCAGGCGATCGGGATGGGGCAATCAGCCCCAGCATTTT.

This clone was found a few times. This rearrangement joins TRBV20-1 to TRBJ2-5, with no clear D. The CDR3 length is 11 residues. V lost 6 bases to trimming and J lost 5 bases, with 10 bases between them. Germline V gene sequence: CDR1 DFQATT, CDR2 SNEGSKA (reference sequence). The CDR3 coding sequence is TGCAGTGCCCCTTTTGTGGAGACCCAGTACTTC. This sequence encodes CSAPFVETQYF.

This chain connects TRBV6-5 to TRBJ2-3; perhaps TRBD1 as D (6 bases). Per the germline V gene, CDR1 is MNHEY and CDR2 is SVGAGI. V shed 6 bases and J shed 2 bases, with 15 bases lying between them. The CDR3 runs to 15 residues. CDR3 in DNA: TGTGCCAGCAGCCCAGGGGATGTGTCCACAGATACGCAGTATTTT. Translating it yields CASSPGDVSTDTQYF.

This clone was counted a single time. This sequence joins TRBV18 and TRBJ2-3; 11 positions agree with TRBD2. This CDR3 has 19 amino acids. Per the germline V gene, CDR1 is KGHSH and CDR2 is LQKENI. Unmatched junction bases numbered 8, after V lost 0 bases and J lost 0 bases. CDR3: CASSPPGVTSGGSTDTQYF. The DNA of the CDR3 is TGTGCCAGCTCACCACCGGGGGTCACTAGCGGGGGAAGCACAGATACGCAGTATTTT. Filled out from reference TRBV18 and TRBJ2-3, the complete variable domain reads NAGVMQNPRHLVRRRGQEARLRCSPMKGHSHVYWYRQLPEEGLKFMVYLQKENIIDESGMPKERFSAEFPKEGPSILRIQQVVRGDSAAYFCASSPPGVTSGGSTDTQYFGPGTRLTVL.

V and J are TRBV10-3 and TRBJ2-1; TRBD2 aligns across 11 bases. V gave up 4 bases and J gave up 0 bases; unmatched junction bases: 2. This CDR3 contains 16 residues. CDR1 is ENHRY, CDR2 SYGVKD, per germline. The CDR3: CAISGTSGYSYNEQFF. In DNA, the CDR3 is TGTGCCATCAGTGGGACTAGCGGGTACTCCTACAATGAGCAGTTCTTC.

This chain uses TRBV25-1 with TRBJ2-2; D gene uncertain. The CDR3 contains 14 residues. V gave up 4 bases and J gave up 2 bases, with 8 bases separating them. CDR1 MGHDK and CDR2 SYGVNS come from the germline V gene. In DNA form, the CDR3 reads TGTGCCAGCAGTGCACACGTCAACACCGGGGAGCTGTTTTTT. This gives the protein CASSAHVNTGELFF.

This sequence joins TRBV6-5 and TRBJ2-2, with D tentatively TRBD1 (6 bases). Trimming shortened V by 2 bases and J by 2 bases, and 9 bases separated the two germline ends. The CDR3 spans 15 residues. The germline gives CDR1 MNHEY, CDR2 SVGAGI. Here the CDR3 reads CASSYTGLNTGELFF. CDR3 nucleotide sequence: TGTGCCAGCAGTTACACAGGGTTAAACACCGGGGAGCTGTTTTTT.

The CDR3 DNA reads as TGCAGCGTTGAATTCCGGGACAGGAGAAATGAGCAGTTCTTC. Translating gives CSVEFRDRRNEQFF. This rearrangement joins TRBV29-1 to TRBJ2-1; 8 positions match TRBD1. The V and J ends lost 2 bases and 7 bases, in that order; junction bases with no gene match: 7. In germline, CDR1 is SQVTM, CDR2 ANQGSEA. The CDR3 spans 14 residues.

The chain couples TRBV19 to TRBJ1-2; TRBD1 is a possible D gene (6 bases). Deletions cut 8 bases from V and 6 bases from J, with 16 bases between. This CDR3 has 13 amino acids. From germline, CDR1 is LNHDA and CDR2 SQIVND (reference sequence). CDR3 DNA sequence: TGTGCCAGTCTTCAGGGGAGCTGGGATGGCTACACCTTC. Translated, it gives CASLQGSWDGYTF.

This chain uses TRBV10-1 with TRBJ2-1, with D tentatively TRBD2 (6 bases). Between the trimmed V and J ends, which lost 6 bases and 7 bases, there was a span of 16 bases. The CDR3 is made up of 14 amino acids. The germline V gene encodes CDR1 WNHNN and CDR2 SYGVQD (reference sequence). CDR3 in amino acids: CASRPAGTRNEQFF. CDR3 sequence (DNA): TGCGCCAGCAGGCCCGCGGGGACTCGAAATGAGCAGTTCTTC.

V gene TRBV30 combines with J gene TRBJ1-3; D remains ambiguous. Looked up from germline, CDR1 is GTSNPN and CDR2 is SVGIG (reference sequence). CDR3 size: 12 residues. The germline V and J ends were trimmed by 3 bases and 3 bases, with 6 bases remaining between them. The CDR3 region is CAWSYGGNTIYF. CDR3 coding DNA: TGTGCCTGGAGCTACGGTGGAAACACCATATATTTT.

The chain uses TRBV13 and TRBJ1-4; tentatively, D is TRBD1 (6 bases). This CDR3 has 15 amino acids. The V end was cut by 3 bases, the J end by 8 bases, with 16 bases between. Germline V gene sequence: CDR1 PRHDT, CDR2 FYEKMQ (reference sequence). The CDR3 sequence: CASSFRTDMREKLFF. The CDR3 coding sequence is TGTGCCAGCAGCTTCCGGACAGACATGAGGGAAAAACTGTTTTTT.

The chain combines TRBV18 with TRBJ1-6; D gene ambiguous. There are 16 residues in the CDR3. Per the germline V gene, CDR1 is KGHSH and CDR2 is LQKENI. V lost 3 bases and J 0 bases, leaving 9 bases between the germline ends. CDR3 sequence: CASSPMEGSYNSPLHF. In DNA form, the CDR3 reads TGTGCCAGCTCACCTATGGAGGGCTCCTATAATTCACCCCTCCACTTT.

The V call is TRBV28, the J call TRBJ1-1; 7 positions match TRBD1. CDR3 size: 15 residues. Germline V gene sequence: CDR1 MDHEN, CDR2 SYDVKM. Trimming at V came to 5 bases and at J to 1 base, leaving 7 bases not matched to a gene. The CDR3 protein is CASSGDRVSNTEAFF. CDR3 nucleotide sequence: TGTGCCAGCAGTGGAGACAGGGTATCGAACACTGAAGCTTTCTTT.